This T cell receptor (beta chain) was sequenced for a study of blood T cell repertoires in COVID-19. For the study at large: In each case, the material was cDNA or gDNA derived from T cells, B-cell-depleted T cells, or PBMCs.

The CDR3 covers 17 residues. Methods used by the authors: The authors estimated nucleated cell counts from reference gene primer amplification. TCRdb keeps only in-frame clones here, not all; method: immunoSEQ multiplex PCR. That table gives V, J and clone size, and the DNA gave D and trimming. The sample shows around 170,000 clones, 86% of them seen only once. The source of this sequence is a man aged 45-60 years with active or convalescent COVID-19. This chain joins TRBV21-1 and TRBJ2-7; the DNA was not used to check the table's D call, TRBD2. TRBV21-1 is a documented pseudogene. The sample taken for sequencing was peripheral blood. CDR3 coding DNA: TGTGCCAGCAGCAGAGGCAGGACTAGCGGGGGGGCCTACGAGCAGTACTTC. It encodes CASSRGRTSGGAYEQYF.